This paragraph reports one T cell receptor (beta chain). The antigen is undetermined. A much larger clone differs by one base, so this may be a read error. Construction of the TCRbeta library involved unique molecular identifiers. From the PCR reads, TCRdb called clonotypes with MiXCR, one entry per CDR3 protein. The data show 700,000 or so distinct CDR3 sequences, with around 13% seen just once and around 0.8% held by the top ten. This entry belongs to a study of T-cell reconstitution after alpha-beta-depleted transplantation in children. Study-level points and caveats: Several hundred expanded graft clones reportedly supplied alpha-beta T cells about two months after transplant. At day 60, the high TCRbeta diversity found in some patients originated from recipient T cells and thymic progenitors that had survived.

The CDR3 loop spans 13 amino acids. Germline V CDR1 and CDR2: SGHDT, YYEEEE. This TCR derives from a girl under 10 years old with congenital amegakaryocytic thrombocytopenia, due to receive a stem cell transplant. The chain combines TRBV5-6 with TRBJ2-4; 7 nucleotides match TRBD1. Specimen: PBMCs, collected before TCRalphabeta/CD19-depleted stem cell transplant. CDR3: CASSRTDRDIPYF. The CDR3 DNA follows: TGTGCCAGCAGCCGTACAGACAGGGACATTCCGTACTTC.